The rows below give T cell receptor beta chains drawn from one sample of a study of blood T cell repertoires in COVID-19. Here immunoSEQ multiplex PCR was the method, and the copy in TCRdb shows in-frame clones only, minus some. The sample records about 82,000 clones, approximately 82% being singletons. Sequencing used peripheral blood. The receptor source for this set is a man aged 50 to 60 with active or convalescent COVID-19. Both conserved end residues are part of each CDR3. Each record gives: J gene, clone size, V gene, CDR3 protein. The size entry is marked missing in some rows and otherwise reads once, few, many or a size class.

j_call: TRBJ2-2
clone_size: NA
v_call: TRBV15
cdr3_aa: CATSISRDSGELFF

j_call: TRBJ1-4
clone_size: NA
v_call: TRBV7-2
cdr3_aa: CASSIIATNEKLFF

j_call: TRBJ2-3
clone_size: few
v_call: TRBV3-1/TRBV3-2
cdr3_aa: CASSLSGPDTQYF

j_call: TRBJ1-2
clone_size: NA
v_call: TRBV10-3
cdr3_aa: CAISVETGYAGYTF

j_call: TRBJ1-1
clone_size: NA
v_call: TRBV19
cdr3_aa: CASISPGMNTEAFF

j_call: TRBJ1-4
clone_size: once
v_call: TRBV5-1
cdr3_aa: CASSLTKGQNEKLFF

j_call: TRBJ2-3
clone_size: NA
v_call: TRBV19
cdr3_aa: CASGGTGAGTDTQYF

j_call: TRBJ2-1
clone_size: once
v_call: TRBV4-1
cdr3_aa: CASSQWLEGNNEQFF

j_call: TRBJ2-3
clone_size: NA
v_call: TRBV27
cdr3_aa: CASSTQRGVSTDTQYF

j_call: TRBJ1-2
clone_size: once
v_call: TRBV3-1/TRBV3-2
cdr3_aa: CASSQAGQINYGYTF

j_call: TRBJ1-1
clone_size: NA
v_call: TRBV5-1
cdr3_aa: CASSFKTDTEAFF

j_call: TRBJ1-2
clone_size: few
v_call: TRBV28
cdr3_aa: CASSLLTEMANTF

j_call: TRBJ1-2
clone_size: once
v_call: TRBV5-5
cdr3_aa: CASSSGTGDGYTF

j_call: TRBJ2-2
clone_size: NA
v_call: TRBV5-1
cdr3_aa: CASSLGTTDNTGELFF

j_call: TRBJ1-5
clone_size: few
v_call: TRBV19
cdr3_aa: CASSILQSNQPQHF

j_call: TRBJ2-2
clone_size: NA
v_call: TRBV19
cdr3_aa: CASRTGSGGELFF

j_call: TRBJ1-2
clone_size: few
v_call: TRBV27
cdr3_aa: CASSFRQGRGYTF

j_call: TRBJ2-5
clone_size: few
v_call: TRBV6-5
cdr3_aa: CASSADYGETQYF

j_call: TRBJ2-3
clone_size: NA
v_call: TRBV2
cdr3_aa: CASSLRQGSTDTQYF

j_call: TRBJ1-1
clone_size: NA
v_call: TRBV19
cdr3_aa: CASTLTGTDTEAFF

j_call: TRBJ2-1
clone_size: NA
v_call: TRBV21-1
cdr3_aa: CASRLAGGHNEQFF

j_call: TRBJ2-3
clone_size: NA
v_call: TRBV6-4
cdr3_aa: CASSDSGLAGADTQYF

j_call: TRBJ2-2
clone_size: NA
v_call: TRBV9
cdr3_aa: CASSVYGAGTGELFF

j_call: TRBJ1-1
clone_size: NA
v_call: TRBV7-9
cdr3_aa: CASSYQNRGTEAFF

j_call: TRBJ1-5
clone_size: NA
v_call: TRBV7-2
cdr3_aa: CASSPGHGLGPQHF

j_call: TRBJ1-3
clone_size: NA
v_call: TRBV6-5
cdr3_aa: CASIEGAGGNTIYF

j_call: TRBJ1-4
clone_size: NA
v_call: TRBV4-3
cdr3_aa: CASSQGRVRGGLNEKLFF

j_call: TRBJ1-6
clone_size: NA
v_call: TRBV19
cdr3_aa: CASGVSGLNNSPLHF

j_call: TRBJ1-1
clone_size: NA
v_call: TRBV3-1/TRBV3-2
cdr3_aa: CASSPRDWGVGTEAFF

j_call: TRBJ2-4
clone_size: few
v_call: TRBV7-9
cdr3_aa: CASSFAGIAKNIQYF

j_call: TRBJ1-5
clone_size: few
v_call: TRBV19
cdr3_aa: CASSSGGGNQPQHF

j_call: TRBJ1-2
clone_size: NA
v_call: TRBV28
cdr3_aa: CASSLLQGWGYTF

j_call: TRBJ2-5
clone_size: NA
v_call: TRBV7-2
cdr3_aa: CASSVRRQETQYF

j_call: TRBJ1-1
clone_size: NA
v_call: TRBV6-5
cdr3_aa: CASSYYGTGNTEAFF

j_call: TRBJ1-6
clone_size: NA
v_call: TRBV5-1
cdr3_aa: CASSLDGTETSPLHF

j_call: TRBJ1-4
clone_size: NA
v_call: TRBV30
cdr3_aa: CAWSARQGRDEKLFF